This TCR beta chain was captured by sequencing in a study of blood T cell repertoires in COVID-19. Profiling relied on immunoSEQ multiplex PCR, and the TCRdb table lists in-frame clones only, not all of them. The sample yields a few hundred thousand clones, roughly 89% seen once. Material: PBMCs or T cells enriched from blood (not recorded which). The TCR comes from a woman aged 55-69 years who had recovered from COVID-19.

The DNA for the CDR3 is TGCGCCAGCAGCCAGACCGGGACTAGCGCTCCCCAAGAGACCCAGTACTTC. It encodes CASSQTGTSAPQETQYF. The chain links TRBV4-1 to TRBJ2-5; TRBD2 matches at 10 bases. Per the germline V gene, CDR1 is MGHRA and CDR2 is YSYEKL. V dropped 3 bases and J dropped 1; count of bases not matched to a gene: 8. The CDR3 has 17 residues.